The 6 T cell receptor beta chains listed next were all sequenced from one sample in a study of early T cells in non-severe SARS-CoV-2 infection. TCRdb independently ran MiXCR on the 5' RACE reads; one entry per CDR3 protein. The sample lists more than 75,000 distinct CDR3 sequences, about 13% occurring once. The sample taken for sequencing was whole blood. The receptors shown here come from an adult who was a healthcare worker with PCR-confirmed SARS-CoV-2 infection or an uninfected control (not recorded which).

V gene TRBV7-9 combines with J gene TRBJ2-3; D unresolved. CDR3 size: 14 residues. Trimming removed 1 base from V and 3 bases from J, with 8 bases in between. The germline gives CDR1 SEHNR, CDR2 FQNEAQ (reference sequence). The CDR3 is CASSLVMGTDTQYF. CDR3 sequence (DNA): TGTGCCAGCAGCTTAGTGATGGGGACAGATACGCAGTATTTT.

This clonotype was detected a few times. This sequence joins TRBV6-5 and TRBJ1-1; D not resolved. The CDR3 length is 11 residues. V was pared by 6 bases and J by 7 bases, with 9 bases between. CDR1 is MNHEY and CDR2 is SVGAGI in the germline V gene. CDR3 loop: CASRIRGEAFF. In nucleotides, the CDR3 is TGTGCCAGCAGAATTCGGGGTGAAGCTTTCTTT.

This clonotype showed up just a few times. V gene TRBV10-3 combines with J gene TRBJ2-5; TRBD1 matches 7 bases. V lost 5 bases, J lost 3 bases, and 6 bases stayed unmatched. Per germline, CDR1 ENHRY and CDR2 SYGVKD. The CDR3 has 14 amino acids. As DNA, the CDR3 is TGTGCCATCAGTAAAGGGGGCGCGGAAGAGACCCAGTACTTC. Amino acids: CAISKGGAEETQYF.

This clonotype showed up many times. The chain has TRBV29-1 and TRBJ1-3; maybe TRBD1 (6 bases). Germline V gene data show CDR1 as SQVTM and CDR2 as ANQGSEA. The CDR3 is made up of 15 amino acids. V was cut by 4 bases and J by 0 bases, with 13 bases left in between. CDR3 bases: TGCAGCGTTGTAGGGGGAACTAACTCTGGAAACACCATATATTTT. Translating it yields CSVVGGTNSGNTIYF. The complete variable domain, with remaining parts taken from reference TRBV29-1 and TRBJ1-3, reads SAVISQKPSRDICQRGTSLTIQCQVDSQVTMMFWYRQQPGQSLTLIATANQGSEATYESGFVIDKFPISRPNLTFSTLTVSNMSPEDSSIYLCSVVGGTNSGNTIYFGEGSWLTVV.

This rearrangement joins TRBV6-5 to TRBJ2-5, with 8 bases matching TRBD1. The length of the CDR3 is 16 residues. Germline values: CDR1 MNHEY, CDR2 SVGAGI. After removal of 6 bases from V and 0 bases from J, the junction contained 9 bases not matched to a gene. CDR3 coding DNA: TGTGCCAGCAGAATCCGGGACAGGACGCACCAAGAGACCCAGTACTTC. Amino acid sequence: CASRIRDRTHQETQYF.

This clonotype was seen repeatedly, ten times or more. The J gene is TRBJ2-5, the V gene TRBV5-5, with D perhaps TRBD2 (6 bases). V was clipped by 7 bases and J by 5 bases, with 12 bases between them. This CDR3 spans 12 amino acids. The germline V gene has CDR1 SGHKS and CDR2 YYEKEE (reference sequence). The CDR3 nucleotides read TGTGCCAGCGGGGGGACCACGGAGACCCAGTACTTC. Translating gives CASGGTTETQYF. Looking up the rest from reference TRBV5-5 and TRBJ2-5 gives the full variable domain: DAGVTQSPTHLIKTRGQQVTLRCSPISGHKSVSWYQQVLGQGPQFIFQYYEKEERGRGNFPDRFSARQFPNYSSELNVNALLLGDSALYLCASGGTTETQYFGPGTRLLVL.